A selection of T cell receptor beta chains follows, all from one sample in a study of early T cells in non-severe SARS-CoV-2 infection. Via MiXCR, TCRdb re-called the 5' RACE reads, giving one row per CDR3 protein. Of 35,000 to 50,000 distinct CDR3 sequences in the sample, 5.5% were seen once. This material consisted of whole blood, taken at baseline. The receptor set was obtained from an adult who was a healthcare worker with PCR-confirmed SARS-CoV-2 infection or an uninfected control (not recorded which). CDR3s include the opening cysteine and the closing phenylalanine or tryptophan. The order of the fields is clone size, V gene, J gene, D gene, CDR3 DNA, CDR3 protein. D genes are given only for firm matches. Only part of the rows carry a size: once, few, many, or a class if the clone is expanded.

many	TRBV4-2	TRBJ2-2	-	TGTGCCAGCAGCCAAGATGTGAGAACCACCGGGGAGCTGTTTTTT	CASSQDVRTTGELFF
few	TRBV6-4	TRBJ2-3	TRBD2	TGTGCCAGCAGCGCCCAATGGGGGGGGGGCACAGATACGCAGTATTTT	CASSAQWGGGTDTQYF
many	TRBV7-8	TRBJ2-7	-	TGTGCCAGCAGCACTACACCTCCGACCTCCTATTACGAGCAGTACTTC	CASSTTPPTSYYEQYF
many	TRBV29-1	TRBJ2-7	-	TGCAGCGCTTGGGGGCAGACCAACTACGAGCAGTACTTC	CSAWGQTNYEQYF
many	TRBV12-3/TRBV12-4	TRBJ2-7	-	TGTGCCAGCACCGTCCGGGGCAGCCGGTTCGGGCAGTACTTC	CASTVRGSRFGQYF
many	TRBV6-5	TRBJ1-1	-	TGTGCCAGCAGTTACTCTGCGGGGAGTAGCACTGAAGCTTTCTTT	CASSYSAGSSTEAFF
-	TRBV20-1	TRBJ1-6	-	TGCAGTGCTAGAGATCGACCGGGACCGAATAATTCACCCCTCCACTTT	CSARDRPGPNNSPLHF
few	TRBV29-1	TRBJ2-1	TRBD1	TGCAGCTCACATACCGGGACAGGGAACAATGAGCAGTTCTTC	CSSHTGTGNNEQFF
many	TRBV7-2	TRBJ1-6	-	TGTGCCAGCAGCGCGGGGGGCAGCGGTTCACCCCTCCACTTT	CASSAGGSGSPLHF
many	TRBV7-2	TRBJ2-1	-	TGTGCCAGCAGCTTTTCGGCCCTTGAGCAGTTCTTC	CASSFSALEQFF
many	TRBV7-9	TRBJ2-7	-	TGTGCCAGCAGCTCGGGTGTCCATCAGGGCTCCTACGAGCAGTACTTC	CASSSGVHQGSYEQYF
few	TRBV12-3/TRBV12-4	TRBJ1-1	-	TGTGCCAGCAGAACCCCTCCGGGAGGAACTGAAGCTTTCTTT	CASRTPPGGTEAFF
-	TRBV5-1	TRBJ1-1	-	TGCGCCAGCAGCTTGAGCCCAGGGTTGGTCACTGAAGCTTTCTTT	CASSLSPGLVTEAFF